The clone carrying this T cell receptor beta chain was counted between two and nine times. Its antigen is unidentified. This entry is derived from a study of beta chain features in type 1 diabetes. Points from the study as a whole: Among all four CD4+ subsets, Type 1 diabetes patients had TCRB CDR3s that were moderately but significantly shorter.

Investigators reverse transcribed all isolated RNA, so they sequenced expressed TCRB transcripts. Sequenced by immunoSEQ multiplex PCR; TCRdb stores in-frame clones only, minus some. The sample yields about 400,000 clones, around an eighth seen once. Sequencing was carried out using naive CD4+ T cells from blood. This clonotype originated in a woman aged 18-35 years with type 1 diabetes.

The CDR3 loop is CASSNTWGQTDGYTF. For the CDR3, the DNA is TGCGCCAGCAGCAACACCTGGGGACAGACGGATGGCTACACCTTC. The V and J genes are TRBV4-3 and TRBJ1-2; TRBD1 aligns across 7 bases. Unmatched junction bases numbered 12, after V lost 5 bases and J lost 6 bases. In germline, CDR1 is LGHNA, CDR2 YSLEER. The CDR3 loop spans 15 amino acids.